This T cell receptor (beta chain) was obtained from a study of beta chain features in type 1 diabetes. Study-level results: Researchers cautioned that cDNA sequencing could over-represent cells with high TCR expression.

The entirety of the isolated RNA underwent reverse transcription, so expressed TCRB transcripts were sequenced. The data were produced by immunoSEQ multiplex PCR, yet TCRdb's version contains in-frame clones alone and is incomplete. The profile shows tens of thousands of clones, around a third of them singletons. Germline V gene sequence: CDR1 SGHRS, CDR2 YFSETQ. Trimming cost V 0 bases and J 1 base, with 7 bases left between them. The CDR3 is made up of 14 amino acids. The table lists this clone with a few counts. Its antigen is undetermined. The sample comprised stem cell memory CD4+ T cells from blood. This rearrangement joins TRBV5-1 to TRBJ1-1; D is unclear. The TCR originated in a woman younger than 30 in good health. DNA of the CDR3: TGCGCCAGCAGCTTGGACACCTCGAACACTGAAGCTTTCTTT. It translates to CASSLDTSNTEAFF.